Listed below are T cell receptor beta chains from one sample, sequenced in a study of cytomegalovirus exposure and HLA in healthy donors. This table comes from immunoSEQ multiplex PCR, and its TCRdb copy is limited to in-frame clones, with some not included. Counted here are approximately 300,000 clones, roughly 87% occurring once; the ten biggest clones make up approximately 1.1%. Sample: PBMCs. These receptors all stem from a woman aged 30 to 39 in good health and CMV-seropositive. Each CDR3 is given with its conserved first and last residue. A D gene is named only where the DNA matches it firmly. The size field is filled for only some rows; it gives once, few, many or a size class.

>NA|TRBD2|TRBJ2-1|TRBV5-1
TGCGCCAGCAGCTTCTACGTAGCGGGAGGGGAGCAGTTCTTC
CASSFYVAGGEQFF
>NA|NA|TRBJ2-7|TRBV9
TGTGCCAGCAGCGTAGGCGGGGCGAAATCCTCCTACGAGCAGTACTTC
CASSVGGAKSSYEQYF
>NA|NA|TRBJ2-3|TRBV11-3
TGTGCCAGCAGCTCAAAAGATACGCAGTATTTT
CASSSKDTQYF
>few|NA|TRBJ1-2|TRBV28
TGTGCCAGCAGTTTAAGGTTGCGGGAGCAGGATGGCTACACCTTC
CASSLRLREQDGYTF
>NA|NA|TRBJ2-7|TRBV27
TGTGCCAGCGGGATGGGGGATAGCTCCTACGAGCAGTACTTC
CASGMGDSSYEQYF
>NA|NA|TRBJ1-2|TRBV5-1
TGCGCCAGCAGCTTGGACCCGTTCAAACAGGGAGAGTATGGCTACACCTTC
CASSLDPFKQGEYGYTF
>NA|NA|TRBJ1-1|TRBV30
TGTGCCTGGAGGAGCAGGGACACTGAAGCTTTCTTT
CAWRSRDTEAFF
>NA|TRBD2|TRBJ2-7|TRBV29-1
TGCAGCGCGGGGGGTGGTCCAGTCTACTACGAGCAGTACTTC
CSAGGGPVYYEQYF
>NA|TRBD1|TRBJ1-3|TRBV6-1
TGTGCCAGCAGTGGAGGGGGCACCTCTGGAAACACCATATATTTT
CASSGGGTSGNTIYF
>NA|NA|TRBJ2-3|TRBV7-8
TGTGCCAGCAGCCCCGCCGGGGGCACAGATACGCAGTATTTT
CASSPAGGTDTQYF
>NA|NA|TRBJ1-2|TRBV28
TGTGCCAGTGAGGGAATGGATGGCTACACCTTC
CASEGMDGYTF
>NA|TRBD2|TRBJ2-3|TRBV10-3
TGTGCCATCAGTTCGGGCTCTAGCGGGAGAAGGGCAGATACGCAGTATTTT
CAISSGSSGRRADTQYF
>NA|TRBD1|TRBJ2-3|TRBV4-2
TGTGCCAGCAGCCAAGAGGGGACAGGGCACCAGACAGATACGCAGTATTTT
CASSQEGTGHQTDTQYF
>NA|TRBD1|TRBJ2-7|TRBV30
TGTGCCTGGGGAACAGGGGTCTACGAGCAGTACTTC
CAWGTGVYEQYF
>NA|NA|TRBJ1-5|TRBV4-1
TGCGCCAGCAGCCAAGAAGCGGGCCTAACTCCCTTAAAGCCCCAGCATTTT
CASSQEAGLTPLKPQHF
>NA|TRBD1|TRBJ1-4|TRBV28
TGTGCCTGCAGGGGGCAGAATGAAAAACTGTTTTTT
CACRGQNEKLFF
>few|NA|TRBJ1-1|TRBV30
TGTGCCTGGAGTGTGTTGACGGATCATGAAGCTTTCTTT
CAWSVLTDHEAFF
>NA|NA|TRBJ2-2|TRBV7-2
TGTGCCAGCAGCTACAGGGCCACCGGGGAGCTGTTTTTT
CASSYRATGELFF
>NA|NA|TRBJ2-7|TRBV27
TGTGCCAGCAGTGTTTTCACGGGAAGGGCATACGAGCAGTACTTC
CASSVFTGRAYEQYF
>NA|NA|TRBJ2-1|TRBV11-3
TGTGCCAGCAGCTTAGATGGTTGGAATGAGCAGTTCTTC
CASSLDGWNEQFF
>NA|TRBD2|TRBJ2-1|TRBV4-3
TGCGCCAGCAGCCAATCGGGACTAGCGGCATACAATGAGCAGTTCTTC
CASSQSGLAAYNEQFF
>NA|NA|TRBJ1-4|TRBV28
TGTGCCAGCAGTTTACCATCTAGCGCCATAGCTAATGAAAAACTGTTTTTT
CASSLPSSAIANEKLFF
>NA|TRBD2|TRBJ2-7|TRBV5-6
TGTGCCAGCAGCCAGACTAGCGGGAGACCCCTTCCCCTCGAGCAGTACTTC
CASSQTSGRPLPLEQYF
>NA|NA|TRBJ1-2|TRBV12-5
TGTGCTAGTGGTTTGGTACCCGACAGATTCTATGGCTACACCTTC
CASGLVPDRFYGYTF
>NA|NA|TRBJ2-7|TRBV13
TGTGCCAGCAGCTTAGGGCGGGTCTACGAGCAGTACTTC
CASSLGRVYEQYF
>NA|NA|TRBJ1-1|TRBV9
TGTGCCAGCAGCGTAGAAGGAATTACCACTGAAGCTTTCTTT
CASSVEGITTEAFF
>NA|NA|TRBJ2-7|TRBV19
TGTGCCAGTTCCCGGGGGTCCGCCGGGGAGCAGTACTTC
CASSRGSAGEQYF
>NA|TRBD2|TRBJ2-3|TRBV5-4
TGTGCCAGCAGCTCGGGACTAGCGGGCAGGACAGATACGCAGTATTTT
CASSSGLAGRTDTQYF
>NA|NA|TRBJ2-5|TRBV30
TGTGCCTGGAGCCGCCGCAGCCAAGAGACCCAGTACTTC
CAWSRRSQETQYF
>NA|TRBD1|TRBJ1-2|TRBV7-8
TGTGCCAGCAGCACAGAACAGGGGACGATGGGCTACACCTTC
CASSTEQGTMGYTF
>NA|NA|TRBJ1-2|TRBV4-3
TGCGCCAGCAGCCAAGACAACTATGGCTACACCTTC
CASSQDNYGYTF
>NA|TRBD1|TRBJ1-4|TRBV7-2
TGTGCCAGCAGCTTAGGACAGGACAGGCTCTCTAATGAAAAACTGTTTTTT
CASSLGQDRLSNEKLFF
>NA|NA|TRBJ2-7|TRBV21-1
TGTGCCAGCAGCAAATGGGGGACAGCTGAACTCTACGAGCAGTACTTC
CASSKWGTAELYEQYF
>NA|NA|TRBJ2-1|TRBV27
TGTGCCAGCACCCACCGGGCTTCAGATCGGAATGAGCAGTTCTTC
CASTHRASDRNEQFF
>NA|TRBD2|TRBJ2-1|TRBV6-5
TGTGCCAGCAGTTACCGACTAGCGGGAGAATACAATGAGCAGTTCTTC
CASSYRLAGEYNEQFF
>NA|NA|TRBJ2-1|TRBV4-3
TGCGCCAGCAGCCCACGAGGAGGCAGAAAGTATGAGCAGTTCTTC
CASSPRGGRKYEQFF
>once|NA|TRBJ1-2|TRBV5-1
TGCGCCAGCCGGCCCGTGAGTGGAGGCTACACCTTC
CASRPVSGGYTF
>NA|TRBD1|TRBJ1-6|TRBV5-6
TGTGCCAGCAGCTTCTTGACAGGGCGGAGCTCCTATAATTCACCCCTCCACTTT
CASSFLTGRSSYNSPLHF
>NA|TRBD2|TRBJ2-5|TRBV7-3
TGTGCCAGCAGCTTAAGGGGCGGGAGGCAAGAGACCCAGTACTTC
CASSLRGGRQETQYF
>NA|NA|TRBJ2-2|TRBV29-1
TGCAGCGTTCAGTTTGGCACCGGGGAGCTGTTTTTT
CSVQFGTGELFF
>NA|NA|TRBJ1-5|TRBV13
TGTGCCAGCAGCCCAGGACTCTCCAATCAGCCCCAGCATTTT
CASSPGLSNQPQHF
>NA|NA|TRBJ2-7|TRBV7-6
TGTGCCAGCAGCTTAGACGGACCCCCAGTTGAGTCCACCTACGAGCAGTACTTC
CASSLDGPPVESTYEQYF
>NA|NA|TRBJ2-5|TRBV5-1
TGCGCCAGCAGCTTGGGGTGGGGTACAGAGACCCAGTACTTC
CASSLGWGTETQYF
>NA|TRBD2|TRBJ2-3|TRBV4-1
TGCGCCAGCAGCCAAGATGGAGGACTAGCGGGGAGCACAGATACGCAGTATTTT
CASSQDGGLAGSTDTQYF
>NA|TRBD1|TRBJ1-4|TRBV2
TGTGCCAGCAGCAGGACAGGGTGGGAAAAACTGTTTTTT
CASSRTGWEKLFF
>few|NA|TRBJ2-2|TRBV29-1
TGCAGCGCGGACAACACCGGGGAGCTGTTTTTT
CSADNTGELFF
>NA|TRBD1|TRBJ1-1|TRBV19
TGTGCCAGTAGTACAGGACAGGGGGCGGGTACTGAAGCTTTCTTT
CASSTGQGAGTEAFF
>NA|NA|TRBJ2-6|TRBV7-9
TGTGCCAGCAGCTTAATCCCGGGGGGACACCAAAACGGGGCCAACGTCCTGACTTTC
CASSLIPGGHQNGANVLTF
>NA|NA|TRBJ2-5|TRBV27
TGTGCCAGCAGTTTATTCCCCGCCAGGGTGGAGACCCAGTACTTC
CASSLFPARVETQYF
>NA|NA|TRBJ2-7|TRBV27
TGTGCCAGCAAGGGGAGGGGGACCTACGAGCAGTACTTC
CASKGRGTYEQYF
>NA|NA|TRBJ2-1|TRBV18
TGTGCCAGCTCAAGGACAATGATTGGGACCGGGAAGAATGAGCAGTTCTTC
CASSRTMIGTGKNEQFF
>few|NA|TRBJ1-2|TRBV20-1
TGCAGTGCTACAGGGCTTGGCTACACCTTC
CSATGLGYTF
>NA|TRBD1|TRBJ1-2|TRBV6-5
TGTGCCAGCAGTTCACACCCGGGACAGGGCTGGGGCTACACCTTC
CASSSHPGQGWGYTF
>NA|TRBD2|TRBJ2-1|TRBV27
TGTGCCAGCAGTTTATCCCCGGGACTAGACAATGAGCAGTTCTTC
CASSLSPGLDNEQFF